This TCR beta chain was captured by sequencing in a study of T-cell reconstitution after alpha-beta-depleted transplantation in children. Findings and caveats of the study: Most T-cell counts and diversity one year after the transplant came from T cells that were newly produced. At day 60, the high TCRbeta diversity found in some patients originated from recipient T cells and thymic progenitors that had survived. At around two months after transplant, the alpha-beta T cells were reportedly derived from several hundred expanded clones that came from non-depleted graft cells.

The CDR3 consists of 16 residues. With 0 bases removed from V and 2 bases from J, the gap between germline ends came to 12 bases. Per the germline V gene, CDR1 is SGHRS and CDR2 is YFSETQ. Unique molecular identifiers featured in how the TCRbeta library was prepared. From the PCR reads, TCRdb called clonotypes with MiXCR, one entry per CDR3 protein. The sample holds 450,000 to 600,000 distinct CDR3 sequences, approximately 10% seen once. This clonotype was counted many times. The antigen is unknown. The TCR was taken from a child younger than 10 with inherited bone marrow failure, due to receive a stem cell transplant. The chain has TRBV5-1 and TRBJ1-5; D gene ambiguous. The sample consisted of PBMCs, taken before TCRalphabeta/CD19-depleted stem cell transplant. CDR3: CASSLVSGGGNQPQHF. The CDR3 nucleotides are TGCGCCAGCAGCTTGGTATCGGGAGGAGGCAATCAGCCCCAGCATTTT.